The source of this TCR beta chain is a study of CD4+ T cells in melanoma. This clone was detected only a few times. The length of the CDR3 is 15 residues. Trimming removed 5 bases from V and 0 bases from J; junction bases left unmatched: 3. Germline assignment: CDR1 SGHNT and CDR2 YENEEA. Only in-frame clones appear in the TCRdb table, and some are missing; sequencing was by immunoSEQ multiplex PCR. The sample carries around 100,000 clones, approximately 92% recorded once. The chain uses TRBV11-3 and TRBJ2-5; 10 positions match TRBD2. The sequencing input was peripheral blood. The source of this sequence is a human donor with melanoma. For the CDR3, the DNA is TGTGCCAGCAGCGCTAGCGGGGGAAACCAAGAGACCCAGTACTTC. Encoded protein: CASSASGGNQETQYF.